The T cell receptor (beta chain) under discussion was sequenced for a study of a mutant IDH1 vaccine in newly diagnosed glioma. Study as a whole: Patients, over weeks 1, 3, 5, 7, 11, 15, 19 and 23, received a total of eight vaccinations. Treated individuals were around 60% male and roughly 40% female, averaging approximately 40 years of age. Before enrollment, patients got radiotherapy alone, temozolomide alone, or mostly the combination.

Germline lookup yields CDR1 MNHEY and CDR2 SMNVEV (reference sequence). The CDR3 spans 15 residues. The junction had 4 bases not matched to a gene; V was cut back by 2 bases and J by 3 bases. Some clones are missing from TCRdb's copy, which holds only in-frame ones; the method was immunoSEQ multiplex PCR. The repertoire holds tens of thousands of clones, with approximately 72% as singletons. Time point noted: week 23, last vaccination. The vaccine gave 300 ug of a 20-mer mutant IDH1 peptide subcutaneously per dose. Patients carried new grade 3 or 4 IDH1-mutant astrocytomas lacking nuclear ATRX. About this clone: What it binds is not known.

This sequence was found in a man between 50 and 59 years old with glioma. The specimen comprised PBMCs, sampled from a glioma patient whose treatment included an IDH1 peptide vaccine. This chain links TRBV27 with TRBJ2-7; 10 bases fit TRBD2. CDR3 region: CASSLLRTSGYEQYF. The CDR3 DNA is TGTGCCAGCAGTTTACTCCGGACTAGCGGCTACGAGCAGTACTTC.